This T cell receptor beta chain was recovered during a study of shared clonotypes between healthy human individuals. The method was immunoSEQ multiplex PCR; TCRdb's version includes in-frame clones alone and lacks a portion of them. The sample lists millions of clones, approximately 92% occurring once. About this clone: No antigen is known for it.

Germline CDR1 and CDR2: SGHTA and FQGNSA. This CDR3 region has 14 residues. Study-level results: For naive CD4 cells, roughly 5% of clonotypes were shared across a handful of donors.

Donors, healthy HIV-negative adults, lacked recent acute infections or vaccinations. Sequenced input: naive CD4+ T cells sorted from blood. Subset given: CD45RA+ positively selected. The sequence was collected from a man aged 18 to 30 in good health. The V gene is TRBV7-2, the J gene TRBJ2-5; 10 bases line up with TRBD2. The better agreement between TRBJ2-7 and the DNA end casts doubt on the J call. This CDR3 is CASSLTSGLYEQYF. CDR3 in DNA: TGTGCCAGCAGCTTGACTAGCGGGCTCTACGAGCAGTACTTC.